These T cell receptor beta chains were read from a single sample in a study of blood T cell repertoires in COVID-19. Method: immunoSEQ multiplex PCR; TCRdb's copy keeps in-frame clones and lacks some. The sample lists under 250,000 clones, about 85% occurring once. Sequences were obtained from PBMCs or T cells enriched from blood (not recorded which). These receptors originate from a young man who had recovered from COVID-19. Each CDR3 is given with its conserved first and last residue. D genes are given only for firm matches. Only some rows state a clone size, as once, few, many or a class for expanded clones.

abundance,v_gene,d_gene,j_gene,CDR3aa,CDR3nt
NA,TRBV7-9,TRBD2,TRBJ2-3,CASSLGTRGRNTQYF,TGTGCCAGCAGCTTGGGGACTAGGGGTAGAAATACGCAGTATTTT
once,TRBV30,NA,TRBJ1-3,CAWSVAPLNTIYF,TGTGCCTGGAGTGTAGCCCCCCTAAACACCATATATTTT
NA,TRBV12-3/TRBV12-4,NA,TRBJ1-1,CASSLQEGLEAFF,TGTGCCAGCAGTTTACAGGAGGGCCTCGAAGCTTTCTTT
NA,TRBV19,NA,TRBJ2-5,CSGETQYF,TGTTCGGGAGAGACCCAGTACTTC
NA,TRBV6-2/TRBV6-3,TRBD1,TRBJ1-1,CASSSGQGSTEAFF,TGTGCCAGCAGCAGCGGACAGGGGAGCACTGAAGCTTTCTTT
NA,TRBV14,NA,TRBJ2-5,CASSQAQDSQETQYF,TGTGCCAGCAGCCAGGCCCAGGACAGCCAAGAGACCCAGTACTTC
NA,TRBV7-9,NA,TRBJ1-4,CASSLEGRLNEKLFF,TGTGCCAGCAGCTTAGAAGGCAGACTGAATGAAAAACTGTTTTTT
NA,TRBV5-1,NA,TRBJ2-5,CASSLAGYQETQYF,TGCGCCAGCAGCTTGGCAGGGTACCAAGAGACCCAGTACTTC
NA,TRBV11-2,NA,TRBJ2-7,CASSLEGREQYF,TGTGCCAGCAGCTTAGAGGGGCGTGAGCAGTACTTC
NA,TRBV28,TRBD1,TRBJ1-5,CASSGGDRVQPQHF,TGTGCCAGCAGTGGCGGGGACAGAGTTCAGCCCCAGCATTTT
NA,TRBV10-3,TRBD1,TRBJ2-2,CAISAKQGAFTGELFF,TGTGCCATCAGTGCAAAACAGGGGGCCTTCACCGGGGAGCTGTTTTTT
NA,TRBV4-2,NA,TRBJ2-2,CASSQRGAISLTGELFF,TGTGCCAGCAGCCAACGGGGGGCCATATCCCTAACCGGGGAGCTGTTTTTT
NA,TRBV7-2,TRBD1,TRBJ1-2,CASSPKSGTGASSGYTF,TGTGCCAGCAGCCCTAAATCCGGGACAGGGGCATCAAGTGGCTACACCTTC
NA,TRBV5-5,TRBD1,TRBJ2-2,CASSPRTGGNTGELFF,TGTGCCAGCAGCCCGAGGACAGGGGGAAACACCGGGGAGCTGTTTTTT
NA,TRBV7-3,NA,TRBJ1-6,CASSRGSYNSPLHF,TGTGCCAGCAGCCGAGGGTCCTATAATTCACCCCTCCACTTT
NA,TRBV5-4,TRBD1,TRBJ1-1,CASRYGTVNTEAFF,TGTGCCAGCAGGTATGGGACAGTGAACACTGAAGCTTTCTTT
NA,TRBV28,NA,TRBJ2-7,CASSLVGAGAYEQYF,TGTGCCAGCAGTTTGGTGGGAGCGGGCGCCTACGAGCAGTACTTC
NA,TRBV7-2,TRBD2,TRBJ2-7,CASSISGGPYEQYF,TGTGCCAGCAGCATTAGCGGGGGTCCCTACGAGCAGTACTTC
NA,TRBV7-6,TRBD1,TRBJ2-7,CASSLAGQGSLRPYEQYF,TGTGCCAGCAGCTTAGCGGGACAGGGTAGCTTAAGACCCTACGAGCAGTACTTC
few,TRBV2,NA,TRBJ2-7,CASSAVRGEQYF,TGTGCCAGCAGTGCGGTTCGCGGCGAGCAGTACTTC
NA,TRBV11-3,TRBD1,TRBJ1-6,CASSLSGGNSPLHF,TGTGCCAGCAGCTTATCAGGGGGTAATTCACCCCTCCACTTT
NA,TRBV10-3,TRBD1,TRBJ1-2,CAISESITGADGYTF,TGTGCCATCAGTGAGTCGATTACAGGGGCTGATGGCTACACCTTC
NA,TRBV5-4,TRBD1,TRBJ1-6,CASSLGTGNSPLHF,TGTGCCAGCAGCTTGGGGACAGGGAATTCACCCCTCCACTTT
NA,TRBV7-2,NA,TRBJ2-2,CASRLPTGSTGELFF,TGTGCCAGCAGATTACCTACAGGGAGCACCGGGGAGCTGTTTTTT
NA,TRBV24-1,TRBD2,TRBJ2-5,CATRGSSGQETQYF,TGTGCCACCAGGGGATCTAGCGGGCAAGAGACCCAGTACTTC
once,TRBV28,TRBD1,TRBJ2-2,CASSPRDRGTIGELFF,TGTGCCAGCAGTCCCCGGGACAGGGGAACGATCGGGGAGCTGTTTTTT
once,TRBV2,NA,TRBJ1-2,CASSELGQGYGYTF,TGTGCCAGCAGCGAACTGGGGCAGGGCTATGGCTACACCTTC
NA,TRBV28,TRBD1,TRBJ1-4,CASSLSAQGEEKLFF,TGTGCCAGCAGTTTATCAGCACAGGGGGAAGAAAAACTGTTTTTT
NA,TRBV12-3/TRBV12-4,NA,TRBJ1-5,CASSLQTEQPQHF,TGTGCCAGCAGTCTCCAGACAGAGCAGCCCCAGCATTTT
NA,TRBV7-9,NA,TRBJ1-1,CASSPGGGHGAFF,TGTGCCAGCAGCCCCGGGGGGGGGCACGGAGCTTTCTTT
NA,TRBV9,NA,TRBJ2-3,CASSVAGGRGTDTQYF,TGTGCCAGCAGCGTAGCAGGGGGGCGAGGGACAGATACGCAGTATTTT
NA,TRBV6-5,TRBD1,TRBJ2-1,CASSSLGTGDNEQFF,TGTGCCAGCAGTTCCCTCGGGACAGGGGATAATGAGCAGTTCTTC
NA,TRBV21-1,NA,TRBJ2-2,CASSKEPGQRNTGELFF,TGTGCCAGCAGCAAAGAACCGGGACAGAGGAACACCGGGGAGCTGTTTTTT
NA,TRBV3-1/TRBV3-2,NA,TRBJ1-6,CASRFTRDSPLHF,TGTGCCAGCAGGTTTACCAGGGATTCACCCCTCCACTTT
many,TRBV6-5,NA,TRBJ1-4,CASSYGGVNEKLFF,TGTGCCAGCAGTTACGGGGGGGTAAATGAAAAACTGTTTTTT
NA,TRBV5-1,NA,TRBJ2-2,CASSLDTAGTGELFF,TGCGCCAGCAGCCTTGACACGGCGGGCACCGGGGAGCTGTTTTTT
NA,TRBV2,NA,TRBJ2-1,CASSEDWKSYNEQFF,TGTGCCAGCAGCGAGGACTGGAAATCCTACAATGAGCAGTTCTTC
once,TRBV13,NA,TRBJ1-3,CASSPLFGNTIYF,TGTGCCAGCAGCCCGTTGTTTGGAAACACCATATATTTT
NA,TRBV13,NA,TRBJ1-2,CASSSGLVGYTF,TGTGCCAGCAGCTCCGGACTAGTCGGCTACACCTTC
NA,TRBV4-1,NA,TRBJ1-2,CASSQDVGRVGYGYTF,TGCGCCAGCAGCCAAGATGTGGGGCGCGTAGGGTATGGCTACACCTTC
NA,TRBV7-2,TRBD1,TRBJ1-1,CASSPPGQGMNTEAFF,TGTGCCAGCAGCCCTCCGGGACAGGGGATGAACACTGAAGCTTTCTTT
NA,TRBV29-1,NA,TRBJ1-1,CSVVPFLNTEAFF,TGCAGCGTTGTTCCATTCCTGAACACTGAAGCTTTCTTT
NA,TRBV9,TRBD2,TRBJ2-1,CASSVGGGEQFF,TGTGCCAGCAGCGTAGGGGGGGGAGAGCAGTTCTTC
NA,TRBV27,TRBD2,TRBJ2-1,CASVTARGYRLAGLNEQFF,TGTGCCAGCGTAACAGCGCGGGGTTACAGGCTAGCGGGGCTCAATGAGCAGTTCTTC